This entry lists 4 T cell receptor beta chains sequenced from one sample in a study of blood T cell repertoires in COVID-19 (dated by TCRdb to about 2020). The library was obtained by the immunoSEQ multiplex PCR assay. TCRdb re-hosts the immuneACCESS table, in-frame sequences only. Its copies lack some clones; in the studies checked, an unresolved V gene accounts for under half of them, and the cause for the rest is not known. The table for this sample lists fewer than 150,000 clones; 86% of them were counted only once. The leading ten clones occupy around 19% of the sample. The sequenced sample consisted of peripheral blood. These receptor sequences come from a woman between 50 and 59 years old who had recovered from COVID-19.

The J gene is TRBJ1-1, the V gene TRBV4-1; D not certain. Germline CDR1 reads MGHRA; CDR2 reads YSYEKL. The CDR3 has 11 residues. V dropped 4 bases and J dropped 4 bases, with 4 bases sitting between them. The CDR3, as DNA: TGCGCCAGCAGCCGGGCCACTGAAGCTTTCTTT. It specifies CASSRATEAFF.

The chain links TRBV11-2 to TRBJ1-1; D gene ambiguous. Germline CDR1 is SGHAT and CDR2 is FQNNGV. V lost 2 bases and J 1 base, leaving 8 bases between the germline ends. The CDR3 runs 14 residues. The CDR3 nucleotides read TGTGCCAGCAGCTTATGGGGAGGGAACACTGAAGCTTTCTTT. Its protein is CASSLWGGNTEAFF.

The chain couples TRBV29-1 to TRBJ2-7, with D possibly TRBD2 on 5 matching bases. This CDR3 spans 10 amino acids. The germline gives CDR1 SQVTM, CDR2 ANQGSEA. Trimming removed 7 bases from V and 6 bases from J, with 10 bases in between. In DNA, the CDR3 is TGCAGCGCTCGGGATAGCGAGCAGTACTTC. This sequence encodes CSARDSEQYF.

The rearrangement links TRBV6-5 to TRBJ1-2; 7 bases map to TRBD1. Germline trimming cut 2 bases from V and 5 bases from J; bases unmatched to any gene: 2. The germline CDR1 and CDR2 sequences are MNHEY and SVGAGI. This CDR3 has 13 residues. For the CDR3, the DNA is TGTGCCAGCAGTTACAGGGGGCATTATGGCTACACCTTC. Amino acids: CASSYRGHYGYTF.